Each of the 23 T cell receptor beta chains below was sequenced from the same sample in a study of control samples from healthy donors and cancer patients. Clones were sequenced by immunoSEQ multiplex PCR, and TCRdb holds only the in-frame ones, with some missing. The data show about 55,000 clones, approximately 95% seen once. The sequenced sample consisted of blood. The receptors derive from a woman aged 25 to 45 in good health.

This chain links TRBV19 with TRBJ1-1; D is perhaps TRBD1 (6 bases). The CDR3 is 15 amino acids. CDR1 is LNHDA and CDR2 is SQIVND in the germline V gene (reference sequence). The V end was cut by 6 bases, the J end by 2 bases, with 16 bases between. This chain's CDR3 is CASSPGGWENTEAFF. As DNA, the CDR3 is TGTGCCAGTAGCCCCGGGGGCTGGGAAAACACTGAAGCTTTCTTT.

The V call is TRBV7-9, the J call TRBJ2-1, with TRBD2 matching over 9 bases. The V and J ends lost 3 bases and 8 bases, in that order; junction bases with no gene match: 20. CDR3 length equals 19 residues. Germline V gives CDR1 SEHNR, CDR2 FQNEAQ (reference sequence). The CDR3, as DNA: TGTGCCAGCAGCTTGAGGGGGAGGGCCTGGCGGGAGGGCCACGATGAGCAGTTCTTC. Translation: CASSLRGRAWREGHDEQFF.

The rearrangement links TRBV13 to TRBJ2-5, with no clear D. Germline-derived CDR1 and CDR2 are PRHDT and FYEKMQ (reference sequence). The germline V and J ends were trimmed by 6 bases and 4 bases, with 15 bases remaining between them. This CDR3 comprises 14 residues. The CDR3 bases are TGTGCCAGCAGTATGGGCGCTCCCCCAGAGACCCAGTACTTC. Translating gives CASSMGAPPETQYF.

The V and J genes are TRBV6-6 and TRBJ1-3; D is unclear. Germline CDR1 and CDR2: MNHNY and SVGAGI (reference sequence). The CDR3 runs 11 residues. Trimming removed 10 bases from V and 1 base from J, with 5 bases in between. CDR3 coding DNA: TGTGCCATCTTTTCTGGAAACACCATATATTTT. It is translated as CAIFSGNTIYF.

V and J are TRBV2 and TRBJ2-2; tentatively, D is TRBD1 or TRBD2 (6 bases each). CDR1 and CDR2 (germline): SNHLY, FYNNEI. This CDR3 comprises 15 residues. V was shortened by 8 bases and J by 3 bases, with 16 bases between the two germline ends. The CDR3 reads CASGGQLVDTGELFF. CDR3 nucleotide sequence: TGTGCCAGCGGGGGGCAGTTGGTTGACACCGGGGAGCTGTTTTTT.

This sequence joins TRBV7-6 and TRBJ2-1; 13 bases line up with TRBD2. Germline loops: CDR1 SGHVS, CDR2 FNYEAQ. The CDR3 covers 17 residues. The J segment lost 3 bases and the V segment lost 3 bases, leaving 5 bases of the junction unmatched. CDR3 residues: CASSFGGTSGIYNEQFF. CDR3 DNA sequence: TGTGCCAGCAGCTTTGGGGGGACTAGCGGGATCTACAATGAGCAGTTCTTC. Full variable domain (missing parts from reference TRBV7-6 and TRBJ2-1): GAGVSQSPRYKVTKRGQDVALRCDPISGHVSLYWYRQALGQGPEFLTYFNYEAQQDKSGLPNDRFSAERPEGSISTLTIQRTEQRDSAMYRCASSFGGTSGIYNEQFFGPGTRLTVL.

Here the CDR3 reads CASSETPLSEQYF. The CDR3 bases are TGCGCCAGCAGTGAGACTCCTCTTTCCGAGCAGTACTTC. This chain connects TRBV10-1 to TRBJ2-7; unclear D gene. Per the germline V gene, CDR1 is WNHNN and CDR2 is SYGVQD (reference sequence). The V and J ends lost 2 bases and 6 bases respectively, with 11 bases between them. The CDR3 is made up of 13 amino acids.

The chain employs TRBV30 and TRBJ2-2; D may be TRBD1 or TRBD2 (6 bases each). CDR3 length: 16 amino acids. Looked up from germline, CDR1 is GTSNPN and CDR2 is SVGIG (reference sequence). V was shortened by 4 bases and J by 0 bases, with 15 bases between the two germline ends. As DNA, the CDR3 is TGTGCCTGGATTGGGCAGGGGACTCCGAACACCGGGGAGCTGTTTTTT. Protein sequence: CAWIGQGTPNTGELFF.

This chain connects TRBV4-2 to TRBJ1-1; possibly TRBD1 for D (6 bases). The CDR3 runs 13 residues. From germline, CDR1 is LGHNA and CDR2 YNFKEQ. The ends were cut back, 4 bases at V and 0 bases at J, with 6 bases in the middle. DNA of the CDR3: TGTGCCAGCAGCCCAGGGGTGAACACTGAAGCTTTCTTT. Encoded protein: CASSPGVNTEAFF.

This clone has only one observation. CDR3 sequence: CASSLARSGPMGEAFF. The CDR3, as DNA: TGCGCCAGCAGCTTGGCTCGGTCGGGCCCTATGGGTGAAGCTTTCTTT. The chain recombines TRBV5-1 with TRBJ1-1; D unclear. The CDR3 sequence is 16 residues long. Germline-derived CDR1 and CDR2 are SGHRS and YFSETQ. The V end lost 0 bases, the J end lost 7 bases, and 19 bases lay between the germline ends.

The CDR3 loop reads CASSRLAGDNEQFF. The CDR3 DNA is TGTGCCAGCAGCCGACTAGCGGGAGACAATGAGCAGTTCTTC. The chain combines TRBV7-3 with TRBJ2-1; 12 bases are a match to TRBD2. The CDR3 has 14 amino acids. Unmatched junction bases numbered 1, after V lost 5 bases and J lost 5 bases. The germline CDR1 and CDR2 sequences are SGHTA and FQGTGA.

The J gene is TRBJ2-1, the V gene TRBV28; D possibly corresponds to TRBD2 (5 bases). Between the trimmed V and J ends, which lost 5 bases and 5 bases, there was a span of 13 bases. CDR1 and CDR2 (germline): MDHEN, SYDVKM. The CDR3 spans 14 residues. The CDR3 DNA reads TGTGCCAGCAGTCCTACCCTCGGGGACAATGAGCAGTTCTTC. Translated: CASSPTLGDNEQFF.

The chain has TRBV3-1 (or the pseudogene TRBV3-2) and TRBJ1-6; D perhaps matches TRBD1 (6 bases). The CDR3 runs to 16 residues. Looked up from germline, CDR1 is LGHDT and CDR2 is YNNKEL (reference sequence). V was cut by 1 base and J by 1 base, with 8 bases left in between. CDR3 DNA sequence: TGTGCCAGCAGCCAAGTACAGGGTTCCTATAATTCACCCCTCCACTTT. Encoded protein: CASSQVQGSYNSPLHF.

The chain couples TRBV24-1 to TRBJ2-1, with 9 bases identical to TRBD2. Germline CDR1 KGHDR, CDR2 SFDVKD. J lost 6 bases, V lost 8 bases, and 7 bases had no gene match. There are 14 residues in the CDR3. CDR3 nucleotides: TGTGCCACCATGACTAGCGGAGGCGGCAATGAGCAGTTCTTC. Protein: CATMTSGGGNEQFF.

The chain joins TRBV29-1 to TRBJ2-1, with 13 bases aligning to TRBD2. Germline assignment: CDR1 SQVTM and CDR2 ANQGSEA. The CDR3 is 16 amino acids. The trim removed 3 bases at V and 0 bases at J, leaving 2 bases unmatched. In nucleotides, the CDR3 is TGCAGCGTTGACGGACTAGCGGGAGTCTCCTACAATGAGCAGTTCTTC. Encoded protein: CSVDGLAGVSYNEQFF.

This clone was seen just once. This chain uses TRBV24-1 with TRBJ1-1; TRBD1 matches 7 bases. The CDR3 has 19 residues. V shed 5 bases, J shed 0 bases, and the junction held 17 bases outside the gene matches. Per germline, CDR1 KGHDR and CDR2 SFDVKD. CDR3 loop: CATSGDLNASRGLNTEAFF. The CDR3 DNA follows: TGTGCCACCAGTGGGGATTTGAACGCCTCTAGGGGGCTGAACACTGAAGCTTTCTTT.

This clone was found once. The chain recombines TRBV5-4 with TRBJ2-1; 12 bases map to TRBD2. CDR3 length: 17 amino acids. V was clipped by 0 bases and J by 7 bases; unmatched bases: 8. Germline V gene lookup returns CDR1 SGHNT and CDR2 YYREEE (reference sequence). The CDR3 protein is CASSLVPSGRAGNEQFF. The CDR3, as DNA: TGTGCCAGCAGCTTGGTACCTAGCGGGAGGGCCGGAAATGAGCAGTTCTTC.

The V call is TRBV28, the J call TRBJ2-1, with D perhaps TRBD2 (6 bases). V dropped 5 bases and J dropped 4 bases, with 9 bases sitting between them. The CDR3 runs 13 residues. Germline CDR1 reads MDHEN; CDR2 reads SYDVKM. The CDR3 nucleotides are TGTGCCAGCAGTACCGGGGGTTACAATGAGCAGTTCTTC. As protein: CASSTGGYNEQFF.

The chain has TRBV28 and TRBJ1-2, with unresolved D. The CDR3 has 14 amino acids. Germline CDR1 and CDR2: MDHEN and SYDVKM. Between the trimmed V and J ends, which lost 2 bases and 1 base, there was a span of 8 bases. The CDR3 nucleotides are TGTGCCAGCAGTTTACGGGAGTATAACTATGGCTACACCTTC. Protein sequence: CASSLREYNYGYTF.

V gene TRBV7-9 combines with J gene TRBJ2-7; no firm D call. The CDR3 length is 13 residues. V lost 0 bases to trimming and J lost 5 bases, with 8 bases between them. The germline V gene has CDR1 SEHNR and CDR2 FQNEAQ (reference sequence). The DNA of the CDR3 is TGTGCCAGCAGCTTAGCGGTAAACCACGAGCAGTACTTC. Residues: CASSLAVNHEQYF.

CDR3 bases: TGCGCCAGCAGCTTGTCCTCGACAGGGAGGGACGAGACCCAGTACTTC. Translated: CASSLSSTGRDETQYF. The rearrangement joins TRBV5-1 to TRBJ2-5; D is perhaps TRBD1 or TRBD2 (7 bases each). Germline values: CDR1 SGHRS, CDR2 YFSETQ. The CDR3 length is 16 residues. Between the trimmed V and J ends, which lost 1 base and 5 bases, there was a span of 18 bases.

The chain joins TRBV3-1 (or the pseudogene TRBV3-2) to TRBJ2-6, with D possibly being TRBD2 (5 bases). Trimming took off 0 bases at V and 3 bases at J, with 15 bases between the two ends. The CDR3 is 18 amino acids. Germline CDR1 reads LGHDT; CDR2 reads YNNKEL (reference sequence). CDR3 in amino acids: CASSQDREGVYGANVLTF. In DNA, the CDR3 is TGTGCCAGCAGCCAAGACCGCGAGGGAGTATATGGGGCCAACGTCCTGACTTTC.

The V gene is TRBV5-1, the J gene TRBJ2-5; 7 nucleotides match TRBD1. V lost 5 bases and J lost 5; bases outside the gene matches: 3. CDR3 length: 12 amino acids. Germline CDR1 SGHRS, CDR2 YFSETQ. CDR3: CASRRDSETQYF. DNA of the CDR3: TGCGCCAGCAGACGGGACAGCGAGACCCAGTACTTC.